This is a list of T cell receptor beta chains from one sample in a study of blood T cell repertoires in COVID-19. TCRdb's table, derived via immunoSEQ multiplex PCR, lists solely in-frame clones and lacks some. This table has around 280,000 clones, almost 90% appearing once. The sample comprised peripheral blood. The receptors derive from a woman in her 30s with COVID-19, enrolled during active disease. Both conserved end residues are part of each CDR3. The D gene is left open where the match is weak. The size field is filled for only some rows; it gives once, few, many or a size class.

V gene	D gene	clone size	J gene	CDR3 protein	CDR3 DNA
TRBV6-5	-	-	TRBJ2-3	CASSRGIRADTQYF	TGTGCCAGCAGTAGGGGAATCCGGGCAGATACGCAGTATTTT
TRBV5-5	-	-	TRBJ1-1	CASSSGSNTEAFF	TGTGCCAGCAGCTCCGGGTCGAACACTGAAGCTTTCTTT
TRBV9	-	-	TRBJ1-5	CASSAAGATPQHF	TGTGCCAGCAGCGCTGCAGGGGCTACGCCCCAGCATTTT
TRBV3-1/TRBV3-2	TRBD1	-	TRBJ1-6	CASSRTGGSNNSPLHF	TGTGCCAGCAGCCGGACAGGGGGCTCAAATAATTCACCCCTCCACTTT
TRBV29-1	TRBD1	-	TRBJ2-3	CSATGERDTQYF	TGCAGCGCTACAGGGGAGCGAGATACGCAGTATTTT
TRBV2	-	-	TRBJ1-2	CASMGVGGGYTF	TGTGCCAGCATGGGGGTCGGGGGGGGCTACACCTTC
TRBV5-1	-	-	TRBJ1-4	CASSLVQGSGYEKLFF	TGCGCCAGCAGCTTGGTCCAGGGGTCCGGGTATGAAAAACTGTTTTTT
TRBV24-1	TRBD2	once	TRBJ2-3	CATAGTSGPDTQYF	TGTGCCACCGCCGGGACTAGCGGTCCAGATACGCAGTATTTT
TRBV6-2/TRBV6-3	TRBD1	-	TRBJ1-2	CASSFNDRAGYTF	TGTGCCAGCAGTTTCAACGACAGGGCTGGCTACACCTTC
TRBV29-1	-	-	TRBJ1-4	CSIVGATNEKLFF	TGCAGCATAGTGGGGGCCACTAATGAAAAACTGTTTTTT
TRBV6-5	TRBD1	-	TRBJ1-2	CASSPQTGEVYGYTF	TGTGCCAGCAGTCCACAGACAGGGGAGGTCTATGGCTACACCTTC
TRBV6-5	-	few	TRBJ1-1	CATLYSDTEAFF	TGTGCCACCCTCTATTCGGACACTGAAGCTTTCTTT
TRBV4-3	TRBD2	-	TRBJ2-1	CASSQATSGRREQFF	TGCGCCAGCAGCCAGGCGACTAGCGGGAGAAGGGAGCAGTTCTTC
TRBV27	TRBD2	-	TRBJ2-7	CASSLLAGGPREQYF	TGTGCCAGCAGTTTACTAGCGGGAGGGCCTAGAGAGCAGTACTTC
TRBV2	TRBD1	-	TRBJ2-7	CASSVTRGIYEQYF	TGTGCCAGCAGTGTCACCAGGGGGATCTACGAGCAGTACTTC
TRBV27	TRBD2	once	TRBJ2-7	CASSPLPGLAYSYEQYF	TGTGCCAGCAGTCCCCTACCGGGACTAGCGTACTCCTACGAGCAGTACTTC
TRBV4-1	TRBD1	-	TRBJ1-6	CASSQEGGGMGNSPLHF	TGCGCCAGCAGCCAAGAAGGAGGGGGCATGGGTAATTCACCCCTCCACTTT
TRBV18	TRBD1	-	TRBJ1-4	CASSPGQGRHSDEKLFF	TGTGCCAGCTCACCCGGACAGGGGAGACATTCGGATGAAAAACTGTTTTTT
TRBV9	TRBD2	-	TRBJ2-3	CASSPTGLAGGWGPDTQYF	TGTGCCAGCAGCCCCACGGGACTAGCGGGAGGGTGGGGCCCAGATACGCAGTATTTT
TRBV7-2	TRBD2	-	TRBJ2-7	CASSPTGTSGMREQYF	TGTGCCAGCAGCCCTACCGGGACTAGCGGGATGCGCGAGCAGTACTTC
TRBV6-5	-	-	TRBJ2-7	CASSYRRASYEQYF	TGTGCCAGCAGTTACCGCAGGGCCTCCTACGAGCAGTACTTC
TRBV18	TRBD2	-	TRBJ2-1	CASSPIAGAYNEQFF	TGTGCCAGCTCGCCAATAGCGGGAGCTTACAATGAGCAGTTCTTC
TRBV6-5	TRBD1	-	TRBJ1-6	CASSYSRQGRSSPLHF	TGTGCCAGCAGTTACTCGCGACAGGGGAGGTCTTCACCCCTCCACTTT
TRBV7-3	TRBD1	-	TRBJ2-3	CASSSGTGGKDTQYF	TGTGCCAGCAGCTCTGGGACAGGGGGCAAAGATACGCAGTATTTT
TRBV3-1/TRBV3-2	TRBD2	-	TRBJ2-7	CASRPSGEAYEQYF	TGTGCCAGCAGACCTAGCGGGGAAGCCTACGAGCAGTACTTC
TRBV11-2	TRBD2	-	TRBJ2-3	CASSMATSVGTDTQYF	TGTGCCAGCAGCATGGCGACTAGCGTGGGCACAGATACGCAGTATTTT
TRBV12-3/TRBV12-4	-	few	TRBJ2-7	CASSWGLYGEQYF	TGTGCCAGCAGTTGGGGCCTTTACGGCGAGCAGTACTTC
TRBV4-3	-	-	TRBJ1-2	CASSQDRRSYGYTF	TGCGCCAGCAGCCAAGATCGGCGGAGCTATGGCTACACCTTC
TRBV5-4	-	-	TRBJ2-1	CASSPETRKMGEQFF	TGTGCCAGCAGCCCAGAGACTAGAAAGATGGGTGAGCAGTTCTTC
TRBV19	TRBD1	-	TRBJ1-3	CASSVRDRGNTIYF	TGTGCCAGTAGTGTCCGGGACAGAGGAAACACCATATATTTT
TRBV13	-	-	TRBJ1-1	CASSHETGYTEAFF	TGTGCCAGCAGCCACGAAACAGGGTACACTGAAGCTTTCTTT
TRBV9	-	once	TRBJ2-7	CASSVDGRSGEQYF	TGTGCCAGCAGCGTAGATGGAAGATCGGGGGAGCAGTACTTC
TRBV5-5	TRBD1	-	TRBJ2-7	CASSLGGQGHEQYF	TGTGCCAGCAGCTTGGGAGGACAGGGCCACGAGCAGTACTTC
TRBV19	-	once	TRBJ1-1	CASGPRRDTEAFF	TGTGCCAGCGGACCTCGGCGGGACACTGAAGCTTTCTTT
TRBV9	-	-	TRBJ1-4	CASSVQGSLNEKLFF	TGTGCCAGCAGCGTACAGGGGTCACTTAATGAAAAACTGTTTTTT
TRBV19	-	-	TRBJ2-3	CASSIGPFTDTQYF	TGTGCCAGTAGTATAGGGCCCTTCACAGATACGCAGTATTTT
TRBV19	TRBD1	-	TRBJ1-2	CASSTDRETYGYTF	TGTGCCAGTAGCACCGACAGGGAGACCTATGGCTACACCTTC